The clone carrying this T cell receptor beta chain was seen a few times. This sample is drawn from a study of blood T cell repertoires in COVID-19. How the authors handled the data: Nucleated cell number was recorded as an estimate derived from reference gene primer amplification. The table came from immunoSEQ multiplex PCR; TCRdb's copy has only in-frame clones and leaves some out. D and trimming were read from the DNA, whereas the V and J calls and clone size are those reported in that table. The sample includes hundreds of thousands of clones, around 87% of them seen just once. Germline trimming cut 5 bases from V and 10 bases from J; bases unmatched to any gene: 7. This CDR3 has 13 residues. Germline lookup yields CDR1 SEHNR and CDR2 FQNEAQ (reference sequence).

The TCR comes from a woman aged 45-60 years with COVID-19, enrolled during active disease. Input material: peripheral blood. This chain links TRBV7-9 with TRBJ1-4; TRBD1 aligns across 7 bases. DNA of the CDR3: TGTGCCAGCAGCCAAGACAGGGTTGGAAAACTGTTTTTT. Translated: CASSQDRVGKLFF.